Listed below are T cell receptor beta chains from one sample, sequenced in a study of CD4 T cells in relation to SARS-CoV-2 and coronaviruses. The antigens these receptors bind are not known. Profiling relied on immunoSEQ multiplex PCR, and the TCRdb table lists in-frame clones only, not all of them. The data contain 21,000 or so clones, around 80% of them seen just once; the ten biggest clones take up over 25%. Source material: CD4+ T cells from PBMCs, cultured in vitro. The receptors originated from a human donor in good health. The CDR3 runs from the conserved cysteine through the conserved F or W. Each record gives: J gene, clone size, D gene, V gene, CDR3 DNA, CDR3 protein. The D gene is left open where the match is weak. Clone size, where shown, is once, few, many, or a class for clones that have expanded.

>TRBJ2-5|NA|TRBD2|TRBV30
TGTGCCTGGAGTCTGGCTAGCGGGAGAGAGACCCAGTACTTC
CAWSLASGRETQYF
>TRBJ2-7|NA|TRBD1|TRBV5-8
TGTGCCAGCAGAAAAACAGGGGCCTCCTACGAGCAGTACTTC
CASRKTGASYEQYF
>TRBJ2-1|NA|TRBD2|TRBV19
TGTGCCAGTAGTATTTGGACTAGCGGGTTTGTAGATGAGCAGTTCTTC
CASSIWTSGFVDEQFF
>TRBJ2-3|NA|TRBD1|TRBV5-6
TGTGCCAGCAGCTTGTTGGGACAGGGCACAGATACGCAGTATTTT
CASSLLGQGTDTQYF
>TRBJ1-1|NA|TRBD1|TRBV14
TGTGCCAGCAGAGGGACAGGGAGGGTCCTGAACACTGAAGCTTTCTTT
CASRGTGRVLNTEAFF
>TRBJ1-6|NA|NA|TRBV2
TGTGCCATCAGGACAGCGACTATTTCACCCCTCCACTTT
CAIRTATISPLHF
>TRBJ1-1|NA|NA|TRBV15
TGTGCCACCAGCAGAGAAATGAACACTGAAGCTTTCTTT
CATSREMNTEAFF
>TRBJ1-4|NA|NA|TRBV25-1
TGTGCCAGCAGCGCCCGGGGGGAAAAACTGTTTTTT
CASSARGEKLFF
>TRBJ2-4|once|NA|TRBV21-1
TGTGCCAGCCCTACTAGCGTTCACTACATTCAGTACTTC
CASPTSVHYIQYF
>TRBJ1-5|NA|TRBD1|TRBV5-6
TGTGCCAGCAGCTCGGAAGGGGACAGGGGGCGTTTCGGGAATCAGCCCCAGCATTTT
CASSSEGDRGRFGNQPQHF
>TRBJ2-3|NA|NA|TRBV19
TGTGCCACTTTGGGGGCTACGAGTACCACAGATACGCAGTATTTT
CATLGATSTTDTQYF
>TRBJ1-2|NA|NA|TRBV3-1/TRBV3-2
TGTGCCAGCAGCCAATCCAGTAACTATGGCTACACCTTC
CASSQSSNYGYTF
>TRBJ2-3|NA|NA|TRBV3-1/TRBV3-2
TGTGCCAGCAGCCGGCGACAGGGGGGTTTAGCGGGAATTCTAGATACGCAGTATTTT
CASSRRQGGLAGILDTQYF
>TRBJ1-2|NA|TRBD1|TRBV4-1
TGCGCCAGCAGCCAAGGGGACAGGGGACCCTCCGGCTACACCTTC
CASSQGDRGPSGYTF
>TRBJ2-3|NA|TRBD1|TRBV4-1
TGCGCCAGCAGCCAGTCTGGACAGGGCACAGATACGCAGTATTTT
CASSQSGQGTDTQYF
>TRBJ1-1|NA|NA|TRBV19
TGTGCCAGTAGACAAGGACAGGAAGCTTTCTTT
CASRQGQEAFF
>TRBJ2-3|NA|TRBD2|TRBV24-1
TGTGCCACCAGTACCCCCAGCGGGAGGTCAGATACGCAGTATTTT
CATSTPSGRSDTQYF
>TRBJ2-1|once|TRBD1|TRBV9
TGTGCCAGCAGCGTAGGGACAGGGGGTTTTAAGGATGAGCAGTTCTTC
CASSVGTGGFKDEQFF
>TRBJ2-7|NA|NA|TRBV2
TGTGCCAGCTTCCCGGGTCGTAGAGGCGAGCAGTACTTC
CASFPGRRGEQYF
>TRBJ1-4|NA|NA|TRBV24-1
TGTGCCACCAGTGACCATCGCCCAGGGGCTAATGAAAAACTGTTTTTT
CATSDHRPGANEKLFF
>TRBJ2-6|medium-sized|NA|TRBV6-1
TGTGCCAGCAGTGAATTAAGCGGCTCTGGGGCCAACGTCCTGACTTTC
CASSELSGSGANVLTF
>TRBJ1-2|NA|TRBD1|TRBV19
TGTGCCAGTAGTACAGGGACAGACACTAACTATGGCTACACCTTC
CASSTGTDTNYGYTF
>TRBJ2-1|medium-sized|NA|TRBV3-1/TRBV3-2
TGTGCCAGCAGCTGGGTCTTAGCTCCCAACTCCTACAATGAGCAGTTCTTC
CASSWVLAPNSYNEQFF
>TRBJ2-5|NA|TRBD2|TRBV7-6
TGTGCCAGCAGCTTAGGGATAACTAGCGTTGGTGAGACCCAGTACTTC
CASSLGITSVGETQYF
>TRBJ2-1|once|TRBD1|TRBV10-2
TGCGCCAGCAGGGACAGGGGGGAGAATGAGCAGTTCTTC
CASRDRGENEQFF
>TRBJ2-1|NA|NA|TRBV7-3
TGTGCCAGCAGCTTAGGGGACCGCGGGCGAGGCTACAATGAGCAGTTCTTC
CASSLGDRGRGYNEQFF
>TRBJ2-1|NA|NA|TRBV9
TGTGCCAGCAGCGTAGAATCTGGGGACTGGACTGTCAATGAGCAGTTCTTC
CASSVESGDWTVNEQFF
>TRBJ2-3|NA|NA|TRBV5-1
TGCGCCAGCAGCTTGGACAGCTTCTCGCAGTATTTT
CASSLDSFSQYF
>TRBJ1-5|NA|NA|TRBV11-1
TGTGCCAGCAGCCTCTCGGGGGTAGGTCAGCCCCAGCATTTT
CASSLSGVGQPQHF
>TRBJ2-1|NA|TRBD2|TRBV5-5
TGTGCCAGCAGCTTGGCGGTGGGAGGGCCCTACAATGAGCAGTTCTTC
CASSLAVGGPYNEQFF
>TRBJ1-6|NA|TRBD1|TRBV4-1
TGCGCCAGCAGCCAATATCACTCGACAGGGGGGAATTCACCCCTCCACTTT
CASSQYHSTGGNSPLHF
>TRBJ1-6|NA|TRBD1|TRBV5-1
TGCGCCAGCAGCTTACGGCTGAGTGGAGACAGGGCATCGTCACCCCTCCACTTT
CASSLRLSGDRASSPLHF
>TRBJ2-1|once|TRBD2|TRBV7-8
TGTGCCAGCAACCAACCACGACTAGCTCTAACCTACAATGAGCAGTTCTTC
CASNQPRLALTYNEQFF
>TRBJ2-5|NA|TRBD2|TRBV30
TGTGCCTGGAGTGTAAAGGGAGGGGAGACCCAGTACTTC
CAWSVKGGETQYF
>TRBJ2-5|NA|NA|TRBV2
TGTGCCAGCAGTGCAGTAGAGAAGGAGACCCAGTACTTC
CASSAVEKETQYF
>TRBJ2-3|NA|TRBD1|TRBV2
TGTGCCAGCAGTGTCACCGGGACAGGGGCAGATACGCAGTATTTT
CASSVTGTGADTQYF
>TRBJ1-1|NA|NA|TRBV5-4
TGTGCCAGCAGCTCCACCCGACAAACTAACACTGAAGCTTTCTTT
CASSSTRQTNTEAFF
>TRBJ1-5|NA|NA|TRBV24-1
TGTGCCACCAGCGAAGGGACAAGCAATCAGCCCCAGCATTTT
CATSEGTSNQPQHF
>TRBJ2-7|NA|NA|TRBV7-2
TGTGCCAGCAGCTTAGGTGTGTTTTACGAGCAGTACTTC
CASSLGVFYEQYF
>TRBJ1-2|NA|NA|TRBV3-1/TRBV3-2
TGTGCCAGCAGCCAAGTTGTCCGGGGCTATGGCTACACCTTC
CASSQVVRGYGYTF
>TRBJ1-1|few|TRBD1|TRBV3-1/TRBV3-2
TGTGCCAGCAGCCCCGGACAGGGCAGCACTGAAGCTTTCTTT
CASSPGQGSTEAFF
>TRBJ2-1|NA|NA|TRBV6-5
TGTGCCAGCAGTTACCCCGGGAACTACAATGAGCAGTTCTTC
CASSYPGNYNEQFF
>TRBJ1-2|NA|NA|TRBV19
TGTGCCAGTAAGTACAGCGAGACCTATGGCTACACCTTC
CASKYSETYGYTF
>TRBJ1-4|NA|TRBD1|TRBV28
TGTGCCAGCAGATCACAGGGGATGGAGGATGAAAAACTGTTTTTT
CASRSQGMEDEKLFF
>TRBJ1-5|NA|NA|TRBV30
TGTGCCTGGAGCTTTTGGGGGCCGGACCAGCCCCAGCATTTT
CAWSFWGPDQPQHF
>TRBJ2-7|NA|NA|TRBV5-1
TGCGCCAGCAGCGCGGGACAGACCGCTGCCGAGCAGTACTTC
CASSAGQTAAEQYF
>TRBJ1-1|few|NA|TRBV6-5
TGTGCCAGCAAGCAGGGAGGTCCGAACACTGAAGCTTTCTTT
CASKQGGPNTEAFF
>TRBJ1-2|few|NA|TRBV2
TGTGCCAGCAGGGCTGACAGAACTGGGGGCTACACCTTC
CASRADRTGGYTF
>TRBJ2-3|NA|NA|TRBV18
TGTGCCAGCTCACCGGTTCTCTGGGGCACAGATACGCAGTATTTT
CASSPVLWGTDTQYF
>TRBJ1-4|NA|NA|TRBV9
TGTGCCAGCAGCGTAGATGCCCCCGGGAAAGAAAAACTGTTTTTT
CASSVDAPGKEKLFF
>TRBJ2-6|NA|NA|TRBV19
TGTGCCAGTAGTATGCGGAGAGCCGGGGGGGCCAACGTCCTGACTTTC
CASSMRRAGGANVLTF
>TRBJ1-1|NA|NA|TRBV6-5
TGTGCCAGCAGATACTCGGTCGACAGAATCACTGAAGCTTTCTTT
CASRYSVDRITEAFF
>TRBJ2-4|NA|NA|TRBV19
TGTGCCAGTAGTATAGATCATCGTCCACTAGCCAAAAACATTCAGTACTTC
CASSIDHRPLAKNIQYF
>TRBJ2-1|NA|NA|TRBV27
TGTGCCAGCAGTTTTTTTTTCTCCGCGCGAAGCTCCTACAATGAGCAGTTCTTC
CASSFFFSARSSYNEQFF
>TRBJ2-2|NA|TRBD2|TRBV24-1
TGTGCCACCAGTGACCCCAGCGGGAGGGGTACCGGGGAGCTGTTTTTT
CATSDPSGRGTGELFF
>TRBJ1-4|NA|NA|TRBV30
TGTGCCTGGAGTGATACACAGGTCTATGGTGAAAAACTGTTTTTT
CAWSDTQVYGEKLFF
>TRBJ1-1|NA|TRBD1|TRBV11-3
TGTGCCAGCAGCCCCGGGACAGGGCCGAACACTGAAGCTTTCTTT
CASSPGTGPNTEAFF